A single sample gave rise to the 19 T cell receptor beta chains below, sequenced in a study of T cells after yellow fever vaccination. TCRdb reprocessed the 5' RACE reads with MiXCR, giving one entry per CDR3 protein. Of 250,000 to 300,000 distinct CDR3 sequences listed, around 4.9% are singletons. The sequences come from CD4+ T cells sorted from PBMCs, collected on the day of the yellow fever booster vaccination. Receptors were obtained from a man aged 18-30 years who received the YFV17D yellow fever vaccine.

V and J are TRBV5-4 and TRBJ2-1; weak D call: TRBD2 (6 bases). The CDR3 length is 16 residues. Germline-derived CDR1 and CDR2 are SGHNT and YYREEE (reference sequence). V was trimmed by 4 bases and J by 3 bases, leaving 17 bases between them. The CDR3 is CASSTVVAGLYNEQFF. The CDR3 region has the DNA TGTGCCAGCAGCACCGTTGTCGCGGGGCTCTACAATGAGCAGTTCTTC.

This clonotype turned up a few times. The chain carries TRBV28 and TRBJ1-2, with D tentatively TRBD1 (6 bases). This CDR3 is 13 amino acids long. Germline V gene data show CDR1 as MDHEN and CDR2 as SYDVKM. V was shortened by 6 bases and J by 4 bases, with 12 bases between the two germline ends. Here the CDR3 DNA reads TGTGCCAGCAGCAGGGACACACTCTATGGCTACACCTTC. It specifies CASSRDTLYGYTF.

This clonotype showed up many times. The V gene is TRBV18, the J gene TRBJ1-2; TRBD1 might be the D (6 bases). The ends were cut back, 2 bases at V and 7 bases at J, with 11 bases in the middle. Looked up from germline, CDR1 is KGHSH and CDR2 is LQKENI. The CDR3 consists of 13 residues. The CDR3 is CASSPDGQFGYTF. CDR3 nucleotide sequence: TGTGCCAGCTCACCAGACGGACAGTTTGGCTACACCTTC.

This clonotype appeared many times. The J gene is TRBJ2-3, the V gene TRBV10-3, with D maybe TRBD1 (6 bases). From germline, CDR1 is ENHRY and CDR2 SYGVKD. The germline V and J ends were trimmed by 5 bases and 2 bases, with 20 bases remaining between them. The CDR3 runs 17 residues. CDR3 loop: CAISTLVRDTYTDTQYF. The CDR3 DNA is TGTGCCATCAGTACACTTGTTAGGGACACTTACACAGATACGCAGTATTTT.

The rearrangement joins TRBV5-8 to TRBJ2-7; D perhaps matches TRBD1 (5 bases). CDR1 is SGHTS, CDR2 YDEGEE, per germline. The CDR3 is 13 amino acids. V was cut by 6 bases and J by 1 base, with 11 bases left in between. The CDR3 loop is CASTKGPSYEQYV. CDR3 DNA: TGTGCCAGCACCAAGGGGCCTTCCTACGAGCAGTACGTC.

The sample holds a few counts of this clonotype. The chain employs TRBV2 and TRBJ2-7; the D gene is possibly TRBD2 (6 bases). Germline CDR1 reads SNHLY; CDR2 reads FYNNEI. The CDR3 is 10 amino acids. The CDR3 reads CASSDGAGQV. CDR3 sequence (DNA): TGTGCCAGCAGTGATGGCGCGGGGCAGGTC.

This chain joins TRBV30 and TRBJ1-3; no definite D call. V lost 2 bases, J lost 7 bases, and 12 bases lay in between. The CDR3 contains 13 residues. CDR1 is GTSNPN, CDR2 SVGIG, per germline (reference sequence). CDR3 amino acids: CAWSPGYANTIYF. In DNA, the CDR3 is TGTGCCTGGAGTCCGGGGTACGCTAACACCATATATTTT.

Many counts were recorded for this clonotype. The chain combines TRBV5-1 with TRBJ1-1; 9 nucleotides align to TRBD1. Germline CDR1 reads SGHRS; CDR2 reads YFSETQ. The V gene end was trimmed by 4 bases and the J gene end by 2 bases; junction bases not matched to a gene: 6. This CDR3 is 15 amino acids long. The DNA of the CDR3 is TGCGCCAGCAGCGGGGGACAGGGCCCAAACACTGAAGCTTTCTTT. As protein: CASSGGQGPNTEAFF.

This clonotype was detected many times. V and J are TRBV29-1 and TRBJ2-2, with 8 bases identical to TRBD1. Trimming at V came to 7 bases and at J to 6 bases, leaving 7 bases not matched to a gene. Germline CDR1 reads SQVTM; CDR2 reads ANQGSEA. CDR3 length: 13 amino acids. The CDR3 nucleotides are TGCAGCGGTTATCAGGGGGCGTCCGGGGAGCTGTTTTTT. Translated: CSGYQGASGELFF.

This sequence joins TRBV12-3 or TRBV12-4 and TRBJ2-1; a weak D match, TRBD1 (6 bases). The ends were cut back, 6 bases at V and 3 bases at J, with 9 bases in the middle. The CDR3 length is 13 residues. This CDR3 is CASRSQGYNEQFF. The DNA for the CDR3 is TGTGCCAGCAGGTCACAGGGCTACAATGAGCAGTTCTTC.

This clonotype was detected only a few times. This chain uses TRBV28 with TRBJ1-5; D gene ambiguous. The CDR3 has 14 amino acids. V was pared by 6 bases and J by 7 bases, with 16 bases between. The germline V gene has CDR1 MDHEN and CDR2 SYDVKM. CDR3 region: CASSSFLPGQPQHF. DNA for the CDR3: TGTGCCAGCAGCTCATTCCTGCCGGGCCAGCCCCAGCATTTT.

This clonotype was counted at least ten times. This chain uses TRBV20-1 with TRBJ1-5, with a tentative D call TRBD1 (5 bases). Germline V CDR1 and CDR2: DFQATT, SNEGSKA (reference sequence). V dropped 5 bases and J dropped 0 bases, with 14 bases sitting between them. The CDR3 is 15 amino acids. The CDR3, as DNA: TGCAGTGCTTCGAGCAGGGCCGCTAGCAATCAGCCCCAGCATTTT. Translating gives CSASSRAASNQPQHF.

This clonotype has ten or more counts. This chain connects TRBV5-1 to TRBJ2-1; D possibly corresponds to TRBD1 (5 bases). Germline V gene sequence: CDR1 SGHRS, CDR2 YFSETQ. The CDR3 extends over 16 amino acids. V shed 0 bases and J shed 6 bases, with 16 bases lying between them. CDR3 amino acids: CASSLAEQGRANEQFF. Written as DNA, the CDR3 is TGCGCCAGCAGCTTGGCCGAGCAGGGTCGAGCCAATGAGCAGTTCTTC. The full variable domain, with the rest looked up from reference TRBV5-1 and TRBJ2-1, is KAGVTQTPRYLIKTRGQQVTLSCSPISGHRSVSWYQQTPGQGLQFLFEYFSETQRNKGNFPGRFSGRQFSNSRSEMNVSTLELGDSALYLCASSLAEQGRANEQFFGPGTRLTVL.

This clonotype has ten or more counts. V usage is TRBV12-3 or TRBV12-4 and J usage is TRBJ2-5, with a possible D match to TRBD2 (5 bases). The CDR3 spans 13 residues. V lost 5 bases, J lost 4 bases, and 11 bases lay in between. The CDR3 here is CASSHDYLETQYF. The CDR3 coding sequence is TGTGCCAGCAGTCACGACTATCTAGAGACCCAGTACTTC.

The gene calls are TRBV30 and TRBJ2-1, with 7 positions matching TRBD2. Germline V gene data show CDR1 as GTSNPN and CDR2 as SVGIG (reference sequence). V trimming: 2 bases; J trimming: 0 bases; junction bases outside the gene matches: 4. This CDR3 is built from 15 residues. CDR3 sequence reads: CAWSSGGSSYNEQFF. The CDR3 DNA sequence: TGTGCCTGGAGTTCGGGGGGAAGCTCCTACAATGAGCAGTTCTTC.

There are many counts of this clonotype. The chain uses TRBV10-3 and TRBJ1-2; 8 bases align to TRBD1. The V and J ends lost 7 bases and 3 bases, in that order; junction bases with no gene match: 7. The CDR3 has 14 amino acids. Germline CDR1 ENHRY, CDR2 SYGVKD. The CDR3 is CAIMGQAKDYGYTF. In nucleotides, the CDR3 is TGTGCCATCATGGGACAGGCGAAGGACTATGGCTACACCTTC.

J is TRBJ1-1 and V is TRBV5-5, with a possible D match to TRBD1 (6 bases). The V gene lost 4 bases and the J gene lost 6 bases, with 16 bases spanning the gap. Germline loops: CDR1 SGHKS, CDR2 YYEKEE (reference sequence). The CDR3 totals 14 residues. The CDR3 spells CASSMGGREPEAFF. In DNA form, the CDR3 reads TGTGCCAGCAGCATGGGGGGCAGGGAGCCTGAAGCTTTCTTT.

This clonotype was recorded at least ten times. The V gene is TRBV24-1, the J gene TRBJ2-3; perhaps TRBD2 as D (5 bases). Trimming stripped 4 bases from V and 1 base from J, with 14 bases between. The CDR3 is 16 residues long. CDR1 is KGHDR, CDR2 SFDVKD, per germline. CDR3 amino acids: CATSDMTPRGTDTQYF. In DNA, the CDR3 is TGTGCCACCAGTGACATGACCCCGAGGGGCACAGATACGCAGTATTTT.

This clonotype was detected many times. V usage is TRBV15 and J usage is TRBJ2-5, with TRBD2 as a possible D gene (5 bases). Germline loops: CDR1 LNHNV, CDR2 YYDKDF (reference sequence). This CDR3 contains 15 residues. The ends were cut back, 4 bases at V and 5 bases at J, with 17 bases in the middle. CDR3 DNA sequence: TGTGCCACCAGCAATCAGTTTTCCCCGGGGGAGACCCAGTACTTC. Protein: CATSNQFSPGETQYF.